The entry that follows covers one TCR beta chain sequence. Antigen unknown. This entry belongs to a study of T cell responses to AZD1222 COVID-19 vaccine. Generated by immunoSEQ multiplex PCR, the TCRdb table keeps only in-frame clones and is missing some. Of some 140,000 clones listed, about 90% are singletons. Germline-derived CDR1 and CDR2 are MNHEY and SMNVEV (reference sequence). V gave up 5 bases and J gave up 7 bases, with 17 bases separating them. The CDR3 has 14 residues. Regarding the study as a whole: Vaccine-associated CD4 TCRs spanned spike, dominant at 160-218 and 743-854.

The source of this sequence is an adult in good health. V and J are TRBV27 and TRBJ2-5; D is perhaps TRBD1 or TRBD2 (7 bases each). The starting material was peripheral blood, obtained on day 0 of AZD1222 vaccination. The chain's CDR3 is CASSQGGAGRTQYF. The CDR3 nucleotides are TGTGCCAGCAGTCAGGGGGGGGCAGGTAGGACCCAGTACTTC.